One sample yielded the 29 T cell receptor beta chains listed below, sequenced in a study of blood T cell repertoires in COVID-19. Here immunoSEQ multiplex PCR was the method, and the copy in TCRdb shows in-frame clones only, minus some. The sample records under 250,000 clones, roughly 86% being singletons. The sample comprised peripheral blood. These receptors all come from a woman aged 55-75 years who had recovered from COVID-19.

This clone turned up a few times. The CDR3 DNA is TGTGCCAGCAGCGAAGGACAGGGATTCTCTGGAAACACCATATATTTT. Translating it yields CASSEGQGFSGNTIYF. The chain has TRBV11-3 and TRBJ1-3; 8 bases align to TRBD1. Germline loops: CDR1 SGHNT, CDR2 YENEEA. This CDR3 region has 16 residues. V lost 5 bases and J lost 0; bases outside the gene matches: 6.

The chain couples TRBV6-6 to TRBJ2-7; maybe TRBD2 (6 bases). The CDR3 is 12 residues long. Germline values: CDR1 MNHNY, CDR2 SVGAGI (reference sequence). V shed 6 bases and J shed 6 bases, with 12 bases lying between them. The CDR3 sequence is CASSDGGFEQYF. The CDR3 region has the DNA TGTGCCAGCAGCGATGGAGGGTTCGAGCAGTACTTC.

Comments on this clone: Different DNA sequences within this sample yield the same CDR3. J is TRBJ1-1 and V is TRBV29-1; D gene ambiguous. Between the trimmed V and J ends, which lost 4 bases and 0 bases, there was a span of 6 bases. The CDR3 extends over 12 amino acids. Per the germline V gene, CDR1 is SQVTM and CDR2 is ANQGSEA. This chain's CDR3 is CSVGQMNTEAFF. For the CDR3, the DNA is TGCAGCGTTGGGCAGATGAACACTGAAGCTTTCTTT.

V usage is TRBV4-3 and J usage is TRBJ1-6, with TRBD1 matching over 8 bases. The CDR3 runs 15 residues. J lost 7 bases, V lost 3 bases, and 5 bases had no gene match. Germline V gene sequence: CDR1 LGHNA, CDR2 YSLEER. CDR3 protein: CASSHLDRVNSPLHF. CDR3 sequence (DNA): TGCGCCAGCAGCCACCTGGACAGGGTCAATTCACCCCTCCACTTT.

The chain couples TRBV6-5 to TRBJ2-3, with D possibly being TRBD1 (6 bases). The CDR3 has 16 residues. In germline, CDR1 is MNHEY, CDR2 SVGAGI. Trimming took 0 bases from V and 0 from J, leaving 10 bases between them. CDR3 sequence: CASSYSSTGSTDTQYF. CDR3 in DNA: TGTGCCAGCAGTTACTCTTCGACAGGAAGCACAGATACGCAGTATTTT.

The rearrangement joins TRBV6-2 or TRBV6-3 to TRBJ1-5, with D possibly matching TRBD1 (5 bases). This CDR3 comprises 19 residues. Trimming left V 2 bases short and J 4 bases short, with 24 bases between. Germline CDR1 and CDR2: MNHEY and SVGEGT. The CDR3 loop reads CASSYEDSGRGVWNQPQHF. The CDR3 DNA sequence: TGTGCCAGCAGTTACGAAGATTCAGGGAGGGGAGTGTGGAATCAGCCCCAGCATTTT.

The chain carries TRBV11-2 and TRBJ2-1; perhaps TRBD2 as D (5 bases). The V end lost 5 bases, the J end lost 3 bases, and 14 bases lay between the germline ends. Looked up from germline, CDR1 is SGHAT and CDR2 is FQNNGV. There are 15 residues in the CDR3. The CDR3 DNA reads TGTGCCAGCAGCCCAGCGGACGCCCTCTACAATGAGCAGTTCTTC. It yields the protein CASSPADALYNEQFF.

V is TRBV6-5 and J is TRBJ2-7; TRBD2 matches at 8 bases. CDR3 length: 13 amino acids. Trimming cost V 10 bases and J 3 bases; bases outside gene matches: 8. Germline loops: CDR1 MNHEY, CDR2 SVGAGI. CDR3 in DNA: TGTGCCACCTCAGCGGGGGCCGTCTACGAGCAGTACTTC. Encoded protein: CATSAGAVYEQYF.

This clone was observed a single time. The CDR3 DNA is TGTGCCAGCAGCTTAGGCCGGCTAGCGGGGACCTACGAGCAGTACTTC. This gives the protein CASSLGRLAGTYEQYF. The V and J genes are TRBV7-9 and TRBJ2-7; TRBD2 matches at 9 bases. The CDR3 runs 16 residues. Trimming at V came to 1 base and at J to 2 bases, leaving 6 bases not matched to a gene. The germline V gene encodes CDR1 SEHNR and CDR2 FQNEAQ (reference sequence).

The chain employs TRBV19 and TRBJ2-7; 8 nucleotides agree with TRBD1. The CDR3 is 14 amino acids. The germline V gene has CDR1 LNHDA and CDR2 SQIVND (reference sequence). V lost 6 bases, J lost 2 bases, and 6 bases stayed unmatched. The CDR3 loop reads CASRATGDTYEQYF. The CDR3 region has the DNA TGTGCCAGTAGAGCGACAGGGGATACCTACGAGCAGTACTTC.

The sample holds one count of this clone. This chain uses TRBV18 with TRBJ2-5; 9 bases agree with TRBD1. The germline CDR1 and CDR2 sequences are KGHSH and LQKENI. After removal of 3 bases from V and 9 bases from J, the junction contained 5 bases not matched to a gene. This CDR3 has 13 residues. The CDR3 spells CASSPTGGLSQYF. CDR3 DNA sequence: TGTGCCAGCTCACCTACAGGGGGCCTCTCCCAGTACTTC.

V gene TRBV6-5 combines with J gene TRBJ1-2; D call uncertain. CDR3 length: 12 residues. Trimming stripped 11 bases from V and 3 bases from J, with 13 bases between. The germline V gene has CDR1 MNHEY and CDR2 SVGAGI. Here the CDR3 reads CAGPRRDYGYTF. CDR3 DNA: TGTGCCGGCCCCCGGCGGGACTATGGCTACACCTTC.

The chain employs TRBV10-3 and TRBJ1-2, with D perhaps matching TRBD1 (5 bases). CDR1 and CDR2 (germline): ENHRY, SYGVKD. The CDR3 runs to 12 residues. Trimming pared 5 bases from V and 7 bases from J, leaving 11 bases between. The CDR3 sequence is CAISMGGSGYTF. Written as DNA, the CDR3 is TGTGCCATCAGTATGGGGGGAAGTGGCTACACCTTC.

This clone has a single count. The rearrangement links TRBV6-5 to TRBJ2-7; possibly TRBD2 for D (6 bases). V lost 4 bases, J lost 3 bases, and 7 bases lay in between. The CDR3 has 12 residues. Germline V gives CDR1 MNHEY, CDR2 SVGAGI. The CDR3 DNA is TGTGCCAGCAGTTCGGGACTCTACGAGCAGTACTTC. The encoded protein is CASSSGLYEQYF.

This chain links TRBV4-3 with TRBJ1-1, with D unclear. CDR3 length: 13 residues. Trimming took off 1 base at V and 3 bases at J, with 6 bases between the two ends. Per the germline V gene, CDR1 is LGHNA and CDR2 is YSLEER. The CDR3 protein is CASSQVEYTEAFF. Written as DNA, the CDR3 is TGCGCCAGCAGCCAAGTAGAGTACACTGAAGCTTTCTTT.

The chain recombines TRBV29-1 with TRBJ2-1; 10 bases match TRBD2. The CDR3 loop spans 14 amino acids. Germline V gene sequence: CDR1 SQVTM, CDR2 ANQGSEA. After removal of 6 bases from V and 7 bases from J, the junction contained 9 bases not matched to a gene. CDR3 sequence: CSVGASGGGNEQFF. The DNA of the CDR3 is TGCAGCGTCGGAGCTAGCGGGGGAGGTAATGAGCAGTTCTTC.

The genes are TRBV19 and TRBJ1-5, with 7 bases that match TRBD1. Trimming at V came to 6 bases and at J to 7 bases, leaving 9 bases not matched to a gene. This CDR3 has 14 amino acids. CDR1 and CDR2 from the germline V gene are LNHDA and SQIVND (reference sequence). Here the CDR3 reads CASSQGTAAQPQHF. CDR3 nucleotides: TGTGCCAGTAGCCAAGGGACAGCGGCCCAGCCCCAGCATTTT.

The rearrangement links TRBV5-5 to TRBJ2-7; TRBD1 matches 7 bases. In germline, CDR1 is SGHKS, CDR2 YYEKEE (reference sequence). The CDR3 has 14 residues. Trimming removed 4 bases from V and 1 base from J; junction bases left unmatched: 5. CDR3 in amino acids: CASSDRASSYEQYF. The CDR3 DNA follows: TGTGCCAGCAGCGACAGGGCCTCGTCCTACGAGCAGTACTTC.

CDR3: CAIRRRPTTGELFF. The CDR3 nucleotides read TGTGCCATCCGAAGGAGGCCGACCACCGGGGAGCTGTTTTTT. V is TRBV6-6 and J is TRBJ2-2; weak D call: TRBD2 (5 bases). CDR3 length equals 14 residues. The V end was cut by 10 bases, the J end by 4 bases, with 16 bases between. Germline CDR1 and CDR2: MNHNY and SVGAGI (reference sequence).

J is TRBJ2-3 and V is TRBV7-3; unclear D gene. The CDR3 sequence is 15 residues long. Trimming shortened V by 0 bases and J by 2 bases, and 9 bases separated the two germline ends. Germline values: CDR1 SGHTA, CDR2 FQGTGA. The CDR3 protein is CASSLTAHPTDTQYF. The CDR3 DNA follows: TGTGCCAGCAGCTTAACAGCTCATCCCACAGATACGCAGTATTTT. Looking up the rest from reference TRBV7-3 and TRBJ2-3 gives the full variable domain: GAGVSQTPSNKVTEKGKYVELRCDPISGHTALYWYRQSLGQGPEFLIYFQGTGAADDSGLPNDRFFAVRPEGSVSTLKIQRTERGDSAVYLCASSLTAHPTDTQYFGPGTRLTVL.

The chain employs TRBV24-1 and TRBJ1-4; 7 bases line up with TRBD1. This CDR3 region has 16 residues. V lost 10 bases and J lost 2; bases outside the gene matches: 12. CDR1 KGHDR and CDR2 SFDVKD come from the germline V gene. In DNA, the CDR3 is TGTGCCACGACGTCCGGGACAGCCGTCACTAATGAAAAACTGTTTTTT. Translation gives CATTSGTAVTNEKLFF.

The gene calls are TRBV9 and TRBJ1-6; possibly TRBD1 for D (5 bases). CDR1 and CDR2 from the germline V gene are SGDLS and YYNGEE. The CDR3 runs to 14 residues. Trimming took off 0 bases at V and 7 bases at J, with 8 bases between the two ends. CDR3 in amino acids: CASSVGGRNSPLHF. For the CDR3, the DNA is TGTGCCAGCAGCGTAGGGGGCAGAAATTCACCCCTCCACTTT.

This clone has a single count. This chain joins TRBV6-5 and TRBJ2-5; maybe TRBD2 (6 bases). V gave up 5 bases and J gave up 2 bases, with 12 bases separating them. The CDR3 is 14 residues long. Germline V gene lookup returns CDR1 MNHEY and CDR2 SVGAGI. The CDR3 sequence: CASSPGLRQETQYF. CDR3 sequence (DNA): TGTGCCAGCAGTCCGGGACTGAGACAAGAGACCCAGTACTTC.

The sample holds a few counts of this clone. This sequence joins TRBV28 and TRBJ2-6, with D perhaps TRBD2 (6 bases). Germline assignment: CDR1 MDHEN and CDR2 SYDVKM. Trimming cost V 3 bases and J 2 bases, with 8 bases left between them. CDR3 length equals 15 residues. CDR3 sequence reads: CASSFGGAGANVLTF. CDR3 DNA: TGTGCCAGCAGTTTTGGAGGGGCTGGGGCCAACGTCCTGACTTTC.

This clone was observed once. The chain uses TRBV4-1 and TRBJ2-7; D may be TRBD2 (6 bases). CDR3 length: 14 residues. Germline values: CDR1 MGHRA, CDR2 YSYEKL. The V gene lost 0 bases and the J gene lost 4 bases, with 10 bases spanning the gap. CDR3 nucleotide sequence: TGCGCCAGCAGCCAAGATGAACTAGCTTACGAGCAGTACTTC. This encodes CASSQDELAYEQYF.

The V gene is TRBV27, the J gene TRBJ2-7; D is uncertain. The CDR3 sequence is 13 residues long. V lost 5 bases, J lost 0 bases, and 8 bases lay in between. Germline V gives CDR1 MNHEY, CDR2 SMNVEV (reference sequence). CDR3 DNA sequence: TGTGCCAGCAGTCGACACCTCTCCTACGAGCAGTACTTC. The encoded protein is CASSRHLSYEQYF.

The V gene is TRBV4-3, the J gene TRBJ2-5, with 7 bases matching TRBD1. Germline values: CDR1 LGHNA, CDR2 YSLEER. V gave up 3 bases and J gave up 2 bases; unmatched junction bases: 6. The CDR3 runs to 15 residues. In nucleotides, the CDR3 is TGCGCCAGCAGCCACCAAAACAGGGGACAAGAGACCCAGTACTTC. It codes for CASSHQNRGQETQYF.

The chain employs TRBV9 and TRBJ2-1; TRBD1 matches at 10 bases. CDR1 SGDLS and CDR2 YYNGEE come from the germline V gene. The J segment lost 5 bases and the V segment lost 7 bases, leaving 6 bases of the junction unmatched. The CDR3 runs to 14 residues. CDR3 nucleotide sequence: TGTGCCAGCGCGGGACAGGGGTTGGACAATGAGCAGTTCTTC. Translated, it gives CASAGQGLDNEQFF.

In this sample, this clone turned up a few times. The chain couples TRBV19 to TRBJ2-3; 9 bases are shared with TRBD1. Unmatched junction bases numbered 9, after V lost 3 bases and J lost 8 bases. CDR1 is LNHDA and CDR2 is SQIVND in the germline V gene (reference sequence). This CDR3 is built from 15 residues. This chain's CDR3 is CASSIRDREGGTQYF. CDR3 nucleotides: TGTGCCAGTAGTATCCGGGACAGGGAGGGGGGTACGCAGTATTTT. Drawing the rest from reference TRBV19 and TRBJ2-3, the complete variable domain is DGGITQSPKYLFRKEGQNVTLSCEQNLNHDAMYWYRQDPGQGLRLIYYSQIVNDFQKGDIAEGYSVSREKKESFPLTVTSAQKNPTAFYLCASSIRDREGGTQYFGPGTRLTVL.